The 26 T cell receptor beta chains in this list originate from one sample, sequenced in a study of cytomegalovirus exposure and HLA in healthy donors. Primers: 60 Vbeta forward and 13 Jbeta reverse. TCRdb's copy holds only in-frame clones and misses some; the assay was immunoSEQ multiplex PCR. The sample holds approximately 89,000 clones; around 85% are singletons and the top ten take around 7.4%. Sequenced: PBMCs. The receptors derive from a man aged 35 to 55 in good health and CMV-seropositive.

The gene calls are TRBV9 and TRBJ2-3, with 7 bases identical to TRBD2. The CDR3 runs 17 residues. Losses at the gene ends were 3 bases for V and 0 bases for J; bases not matched to a gene: 10. The germline CDR1 and CDR2 sequences are SGDLS and YYNGEE. CDR3 sequence (DNA): TGTGCCAGCAGCGGTGGCGGGGGAGGCACTAGCACAGATACGCAGTATTTT. The encoded protein is CASSGGGGGTSTDTQYF. Drawing the rest from reference TRBV9 and TRBJ2-3, the complete variable domain is DSGVTQTPKHLITATGQRVTLRCSPRSGDLSVYWYQQSLDQGLQFLIQYYNGEERAKGNILERFSAQQFPDLHSELNLSSLELGDSALYFCASSGGGGGTSTDTQYFGPGTRLTVL.

The V and J genes are TRBV18 and TRBJ1-5; a weak D match, TRBD1 (5 bases). The CDR3 is 16 amino acids. V lost 6 bases and J 4 bases, leaving 19 bases between the germline ends. Germline V CDR1 and CDR2: KGHSH, LQKENI. DNA for the CDR3: TGTGCCAGCTCCCCCGTCGGGGGGGGGTCTAATCAGCCCCAGCATTTT. Its protein is CASSPVGGGSNQPQHF.

V usage is TRBV11-3 and J usage is TRBJ2-1, with TRBD1 identical over 10 bases. The CDR3 length is 14 residues. The germline CDR1 and CDR2 sequences are SGHNT and YENEEA. Losses at the gene ends were 4 bases for V and 7 bases for J; bases not matched to a gene: 4. CDR3 amino acids: CASSSRTGGNEQFF. CDR3 bases: TGTGCCAGCAGCTCACGGACAGGGGGGAATGAGCAGTTCTTC.

V usage is TRBV12-5 and J usage is TRBJ2-5; D is perhaps TRBD2 (6 bases). The closer fit of TRBJ2-7 to the DNA end suggests the J call may be wrong. The length of the CDR3 is 15 residues. Germline CDR1 is LGHNT and CDR2 is FRNRAP. CDR3 loop: CASGLIGSGDHEQYF. Written as DNA, the CDR3 is TGTGCTAGTGGTTTGATAGGGTCGGGGGACCACGAGCAGTACTTC.

The chain combines TRBV28 with TRBJ2-5; maybe TRBD2 (6 bases). Germline loops: CDR1 MDHEN, CDR2 SYDVKM. The CDR3 is made up of 15 amino acids. The V end was cut by 7 bases, the J end by 4 bases, with 19 bases between. This CDR3 is CASTRLLGGIETQYF. CDR3 DNA sequence: TGTGCCAGCACCCGTCTTTTGGGAGGCATAGAGACCCAGTACTTC.

The chain carries TRBV7-9 and TRBJ2-2, with D perhaps TRBD2 (6 bases). V lost 1 base, J lost 2 bases, and 8 bases lay in between. Germline V gene sequence: CDR1 SEHNR, CDR2 FQNEAQ (reference sequence). The CDR3 runs 15 residues. The CDR3 reads CASSLVAGNTGELFF. The CDR3 DNA reads as TGTGCCAGCAGCTTAGTTGCGGGAAACACCGGGGAGCTGTTTTTT.

The chain carries TRBV5-1 and TRBJ2-5, with a weak D call TRBD1 (5 bases). V lost 0 bases and J 2 bases, leaving 5 bases between the germline ends. Germline lookup yields CDR1 SGHRS and CDR2 YFSETQ. CDR3 size: 13 residues. CDR3 loop: CASSLGQQETQYF. The CDR3 DNA follows: TGCGCCAGCAGCTTGGGACAGCAAGAGACCCAGTACTTC.

J is TRBJ2-7 and V is TRBV28; 7 bases align to TRBD1. The trim removed 7 bases at V and 4 bases at J, leaving 10 bases unmatched. The CDR3 has 14 residues. The V gene's germline CDR1 is MDHEN and CDR2 SYDVKM. CDR3 sequence: CASKDRTANYEQYF. CDR3 DNA sequence: TGTGCCAGCAAGGACAGGACAGCAAATTACGAGCAGTACTTC.

The rearrangement joins TRBV11-2 to TRBJ1-2; 7 bases map to TRBD1. Germline V gene sequence: CDR1 SGHAT, CDR2 FQNNGV. V shed 1 base and J 8 bases; nucleotides not matched to a gene: 4. The length of the CDR3 is 13 residues. This CDR3 is CASSLVQGRGYTF. CDR3 DNA: TGTGCCAGCAGCTTAGTACAGGGGAGAGGCTACACCTTC. The variable domain in full, completed from reference TRBV11-2 and TRBJ1-2, reads EAGVAQSPRYKIIEKRQSVAFWCNPISGHATLYWYQQILGQGPKLLIQFQNNGVVDDSQLPKDRFSAERLKGVDSTLKIQPAKLEDSAVYLCASSLVQGRGYTFGSGTRLTVV.

This chain uses TRBV2 with TRBJ2-5; 7 bases line up with TRBD1. Germline CDR1 SNHLY, CDR2 FYNNEI. This CDR3 comprises 13 residues. V lost 4 bases and J lost 5; bases outside the gene matches: 4. The chain's CDR3 is CASSGTGVETQYF. CDR3 sequence (DNA): TGTGCCAGCAGTGGAACAGGGGTGGAGACCCAGTACTTC.

This clone turned up a few times. The rearrangement uses TRBV7-8 and TRBJ2-2; 7 bases match TRBD2. Germline lookup yields CDR1 SGHVS and CDR2 FQNEAQ. J lost 3 bases, V lost 5 bases, and 12 bases had no gene match. The CDR3 sequence is 17 residues long. CDR3 bases: TGTGCCAGCAGCGCGGAAGCGGGGCGGGGAGACACCGGGGAGCTGTTTTTT. Encoded protein: CASSAEAGRGDTGELFF.

There are a few counts of this clone. The chain links TRBV6-1 to TRBJ1-3; D gene unclear. Deletions cut 4 bases from V and 0 bases from J, with 7 bases between. This CDR3 has 14 residues. Germline CDR1 is MNHNS and CDR2 is SASEGT. The CDR3 DNA reads TGTGCCAGCAGTGGGTCCTACTCTGGAAACACCATATATTTT. Encoded protein: CASSGSYSGNTIYF.

The chain is built from TRBV5-1 and TRBJ2-3; 11 bases line up with TRBD2. This CDR3 is built from 15 residues. Germline CDR1 and CDR2: SGHRS and YFSETQ. V trimming: 0 bases; J trimming: 5 bases; junction bases outside the gene matches: 2. CDR3 sequence reads: CASSLVAGGQDTQYF. The CDR3 nucleotides are TGCGCCAGCAGCTTGGTAGCGGGAGGGCAAGATACGCAGTATTTT. Drawing the rest from reference TRBV5-1 and TRBJ2-3, the complete variable domain is KAGVTQTPRYLIKTRGQQVTLSCSPISGHRSVSWYQQTPGQGLQFLFEYFSETQRNKGNFPGRFSGRQFSNSRSEMNVSTLELGDSALYLCASSLVAGGQDTQYFGPGTRLTVL.

This rearrangement joins TRBV7-9 to TRBJ2-1; the match to TRBD2 covers 13 bases. Germline CDR1 is SEHNR and CDR2 is FQNEAQ (reference sequence). This CDR3 comprises 15 residues. Trimming took 3 bases from V and 7 from J; bases not matched to a gene: 3. CDR3: CASSFRTSGGNEQFF. The CDR3 bases are TGTGCCAGCAGCTTTAGGACTAGCGGGGGAAATGAGCAGTTCTTC. Full variable domain (missing parts from reference TRBV7-9 and TRBJ2-1): DTGVSQNPRHKITKRGQNVTFRCDPISEHNRLYWYRQTLGQGPEFLTYFQNEAQLEKSRLLSDRFSAERPKGSFSTLEIQRTEQGDSAMYLCASSFRTSGGNEQFFGPGTRLTVL.

V usage is TRBV5-8 and J usage is TRBJ1-2, with D maybe TRBD1 (5 bases). In germline, CDR1 is SGHTS, CDR2 YDEGEE. The length of the CDR3 is 14 residues. Trimming cost V 4 bases and J 6 bases, with 16 bases left between them. CDR3 in amino acids: CASSQGWGGDGYTF. In nucleotides, the CDR3 is TGTGCCAGCAGCCAAGGATGGGGGGGTGATGGCTACACCTTC.

The chain has TRBV6-5 and TRBJ1-5; D unresolved. Germline values: CDR1 MNHEY, CDR2 SVGAGI. The V and J ends lost 2 bases and 7 bases respectively, with 12 bases between them. CDR3 length: 14 residues. CDR3 nucleotides: TGTGCCAGCAGTTACCAGGTCGGAAGGCAGCCCCAGCATTTT. This codes for CASSYQVGRQPQHF.

The chain uses TRBV5-6 and TRBJ2-5, with 14 positions matching TRBD2. CDR1 is SGHDT, CDR2 YYEEEE, per germline. The CDR3 consists of 17 residues. Unmatched junction bases numbered 12, after V lost 4 bases and J lost 7 bases. Here the CDR3 reads CASSPTGTSGSEGTQYF. The CDR3 nucleotides are TGTGCCAGCAGCCCCACGGGGACTAGCGGGAGTGAAGGGACCCAGTACTTC.

The V and J genes are TRBV29-1 and TRBJ2-7; TRBD1 agrees at 8 bases. The CDR3 extends over 14 amino acids. Trimming cost V 7 bases and J 1 base; bases outside gene matches: 9. CDR1 SQVTM and CDR2 ANQGSEA come from the germline V gene. CDR3 DNA: TGCAGCGCGGTATTGACAGGGGTATCCTACGAGCAGTACTTC. This codes for CSAVLTGVSYEQYF.

This clone has only one observation. The chain is built from TRBV6-4 and TRBJ2-1, with 13 bases fitting TRBD2. The CDR3 sequence is 15 residues long. The V gene end was trimmed by 5 bases and the J gene end by 4 bases; junction bases not matched to a gene: 2. CDR1 is MRHNA and CDR2 is SNTAGT in the germline V gene. The CDR3 here is CASSRLAGGYNEQFF. DNA of the CDR3: TGTGCCAGCAGTCGACTAGCGGGAGGTTACAATGAGCAGTTCTTC.

This sequence joins TRBV18 and TRBJ2-5; D is ambiguous. V was pared by 6 bases and J by 3 bases, with 5 bases between. Germline CDR1 reads KGHSH; CDR2 reads LQKENI. The CDR3 is 11 amino acids. The CDR3 spells CASSFEETQYF. CDR3 nucleotide sequence: TGTGCCAGCTCCTTCGAAGAGACCCAGTACTTC. The full variable domain, completed using reference TRBV18 and TRBJ2-5, is NAGVMQNPRHLVRRRGQEARLRCSPMKGHSHVYWYRQLPEEGLKFMVYLQKENIIDESGMPKERFSAEFPKEGPSILRIQQVVRGDSAAYFCASSFEETQYFGPGTRLLVL.

The V and J genes are TRBV2 and TRBJ2-2; 7 bases map to TRBD1. The CDR3 covers 14 residues. With 0 bases clipped from V and 9 bases from J, the junction kept 4 bases outside the gene matches. Germline-derived CDR1 and CDR2 are SNHLY and FYNNEI. Here the CDR3 DNA reads TGTGCCAGCAGTGAAGCCCTAGGGGGCCGGGAGCTGTTTTTT. This encodes CASSEALGGRELFF.

The CDR3 sequence is CASSTTATDTQYF. CDR3 in DNA: TGTGCCAGCAGCACGACTGCGACAGATACGCAGTATTTT. The rearrangement links TRBV7-2 to TRBJ2-3; D gene unclear. The germline V and J ends were trimmed by 5 bases and 3 bases, with 9 bases remaining between them. Germline V gene data show CDR1 as SGHTA and CDR2 as FQGNSA. The CDR3 has 13 residues.

As to this clone: This sample also contains other DNA sequences that code for the same CDR3. The chain couples TRBV19 to TRBJ2-5, with a possible D match to TRBD2 (6 bases). The V end was cut by 3 bases, the J end by 1 base, with 12 bases between. Germline loops: CDR1 LNHDA, CDR2 SQIVND (reference sequence). This CDR3 contains 15 residues. The CDR3 loop reads CASSIGGRTQETQYF. DNA for the CDR3: TGTGCCAGTAGTATCGGAGGGCGGACCCAAGAGACCCAGTACTTC.

Written as DNA, the CDR3 is TGCAGCGTTGAAAGGACTACTGGGGTACTAGCGGGAGTTCCAGATACGCAGTATTTT. This encodes CSVERTTGVLAGVPDTQYF. The chain couples TRBV29-1 to TRBJ2-3, with TRBD2 matching 11 bases. The CDR3 spans 19 residues. Germline V gene data show CDR1 as SQVTM and CDR2 as ANQGSEA. Trimming removed 2 bases from V and 4 bases from J; junction bases left unmatched: 17.

The chain carries TRBV30 and TRBJ1-2; D gene uncertain. From germline, CDR1 is GTSNPN and CDR2 SVGIG (reference sequence). Trimming pared 6 bases from V and 5 bases from J, leaving 13 bases between. The CDR3 spans 12 residues. Written as DNA, the CDR3 is TGTGCCTGTGGAAATCGGGGTTATGGCTACACCTTC. Amino acids: CACGNRGYGYTF.

This rearrangement joins TRBV28 to TRBJ1-3; D unresolved. V lost 2 bases and J lost 5, with 13 bases in between. This CDR3 is built from 15 residues. The germline V gene has CDR1 MDHEN and CDR2 SYDVKM. CDR3 residues: CASSLSQAIRNTIYF. The CDR3 nucleotides are TGTGCCAGCAGTTTAAGTCAGGCAATCCGAAACACCATATATTTT.